One sample yielded the 23 T cell receptor beta chains listed below, sequenced in a study of cytomegalovirus exposure and HLA in healthy donors. Amplification used 60 Vbeta primers and 13 Jbeta primers. The assay was immunoSEQ multiplex PCR, and TCRdb's table has in-frame clones only and misses some. Among 130,000 or so clones, around four fifths were seen once, and the ten largest hold about 8.1%. The sequenced material came from PBMCs. The receptors were gathered from a woman in her fifties or sixties in good health and CMV-seropositive.

The chain carries TRBV10-3 and TRBJ1-1; a weak D match, TRBD1 (6 bases). The CDR3 has 15 amino acids. The ends were cut back, 6 bases at V and 6 bases at J, with 20 bases in the middle. Germline-derived CDR1 and CDR2 are ENHRY and SYGVKD. CDR3 protein: CAIRSWDNPSAEAFF. CDR3 DNA: TGTGCCATCAGATCTTGGGACAATCCGTCCGCTGAAGCTTTCTTT.

As to this clone: The junction departs from germline at one end; a sequencing error may be responsible. This sequence joins TRBV29-1 and TRBJ2-4; tentative D call: TRBD2 (6 bases). Per the germline V gene, CDR1 is SQVTM and CDR2 is ANQGSEA. CDR3 length: 15 amino acids. The CDR3 loop reads CSVRTRKLAKNSQYF. DNA of the CDR3: TGCAGCGTTCGGACTCGGAAACTAGCCAAAAACAGTCAGTACTTC.

The J gene is TRBJ2-3, the V gene TRBV5-1; the D gene is possibly TRBD2 (7 bases). CDR3 size: 13 residues. The ends were cut back, 6 bases at V and 4 bases at J, with 12 bases in the middle. Germline values: CDR1 SGHRS, CDR2 YFSETQ. CDR3 residues: CASTRGAPDTQYF. Here the CDR3 DNA reads TGCGCCAGCACCCGGGGGGCCCCAGATACGCAGTATTTT.

This rearrangement joins TRBV9 to TRBJ1-1; 10 nucleotides align to TRBD1. With 4 bases clipped from V and 3 bases from J, the junction kept 6 bases outside the gene matches. The CDR3 is made up of 15 amino acids. CDR1 and CDR2 from the germline V gene are SGDLS and YYNGEE. The CDR3 DNA reads TGTGCCAGCAGCCCCAGACAGGGGGCGGACACTGAAGCTTTCTTT. Residues: CASSPRQGADTEAFF.

The rearrangement joins TRBV29-1 to TRBJ1-1; possibly TRBD1 for D (6 bases). CDR3 length equals 17 residues. The ends were cut back, 8 bases at V and 5 bases at J, with 30 bases in the middle. The germline gives CDR1 SQVTM, CDR2 ANQGSEA. As DNA, the CDR3 is TGCAGCCTAGAGACCCCTGGGGCTGGGTGGGGGCCGACTGAAGCTTTCTTT. Protein product: CSLETPGAGWGPTEAFF.

The CDR3 loop reads CASSLAGGNAYF. The CDR3 DNA sequence: TGTGCCAGCAGCTTAGCTGGGGGGAACGCCTACTTC. J is TRBJ2-7 and V is TRBV11-2; a weak D match, TRBD2 (6 bases). The germline V gene has CDR1 SGHAT and CDR2 FQNNGV. The CDR3 extends over 12 amino acids. V was trimmed by 1 base and J by 13 bases, leaving 14 bases between them.

The chain uses TRBV29-1 and TRBJ2-1; D is possibly TRBD1 (5 bases). V lost 7 bases and J 4 bases, leaving 11 bases between the germline ends. Germline V gene lookup returns CDR1 SQVTM and CDR2 ANQGSEA. The length of the CDR3 is 12 residues. The CDR3 protein is CSAQAGYNEQFF. Written as DNA, the CDR3 is TGCAGCGCACAAGCAGGGTACAATGAGCAGTTCTTC.

The J gene is TRBJ2-4, the V gene TRBV18, with 8 positions matching TRBD1. The length of the CDR3 is 13 residues. Unmatched junction bases numbered 2, after V lost 3 bases and J lost 7 bases. Germline V CDR1 and CDR2: KGHSH, LQKENI. The chain's CDR3 is CASSPGQDNIQYF. In DNA form, the CDR3 reads TGTGCCAGCTCACCGGGACAGGATAACATTCAGTACTTC.

The gene calls are TRBV2 and TRBJ1-6, with D possibly TRBD1 on 5 matching bases. CDR3 length: 14 residues. V shed 5 bases and J shed 6 bases, with 11 bases lying between them. Germline V gives CDR1 SNHLY, CDR2 FYNNEI. The CDR3, as DNA: TGTGCCAGCAGTCGGGACTCGGCTAATTCACCCCTCCACTTT. Its protein product is CASSRDSANSPLHF.

V gene TRBV5-1 combines with J gene TRBJ1-1; D is unclear. This CDR3 spans 14 amino acids. The germline CDR1 and CDR2 sequences are SGHRS and YFSETQ. The V gene lost 5 bases and the J gene lost 3 bases, with 14 bases spanning the gap. CDR3 sequence: CASSKIIEDTEAFF. CDR3 nucleotide sequence: TGCGCCAGCAGTAAAATTATTGAGGACACTGAAGCTTTCTTT.

The rearrangement links TRBV2 to TRBJ1-1; D is possibly TRBD1 (5 bases). There are 14 residues in the CDR3. CDR1 is SNHLY and CDR2 is FYNNEI in the germline V gene. V lost 5 bases and J 3 bases, leaving 13 bases between the germline ends. The CDR3 nucleotides read TGTGCCAGCAGTCCGGGGGGTTTTGACACTGAAGCTTTCTTT. Translated: CASSPGGFDTEAFF. The variable domain in full, completed from reference TRBV2 and TRBJ1-1, reads EPEVTQTPSHQVTQMGQEVILRCVPISNHLYFYWYRQILGQKVEFLVSFYNNEISEKSEIFDDQFSVERPDGSNFTLKIRSTKLEDSAMYFCASSPGGFDTEAFFGQGTRLTVV.

The chain combines TRBV5-1 with TRBJ2-5; TRBD2 aligns across 14 bases. Germline lookup yields CDR1 SGHRS and CDR2 YFSETQ. J gave up 4 bases and V 0 bases, and 2 bases lay outside the gene matches. The CDR3 is 16 residues long. In nucleotides, the CDR3 is TGCGCCAGCAGCTTGGTCGGACTAGCGGGAGGAGAGACCCAGTACTTC. Residues: CASSLVGLAGGETQYF.

J is TRBJ1-5 and V is TRBV12-5, with 7 bases lining up with TRBD1. In germline, CDR1 is LGHNT, CDR2 FRNRAP. J was trimmed by 0 bases and V by 6 bases; bases with no gene match: 11. The CDR3 runs 17 residues. The CDR3 loop is CASGPGTASYSNQPQHF. CDR3 in DNA: TGTGCTAGTGGCCCTGGGACAGCCTCTTATAGCAATCAGCCCCAGCATTTT.

This clone was counted a few times. This chain joins TRBV5-1 and TRBJ1-4; 11 bases are shared with TRBD1. Trimming cost V 2 bases and J 5 bases; bases outside gene matches: 2. The CDR3 length is 15 residues. CDR1 is SGHRS, CDR2 YFSETQ, per germline. The CDR3 sequence is CASSFGQGANEKLFF. The CDR3 DNA sequence: TGCGCCAGCAGCTTCGGACAGGGGGCGAATGAAAAACTGTTTTTT.

The chain carries TRBV7-2 and TRBJ1-4, with 7 bases matching TRBD1. This CDR3 region has 14 residues. Losses at the gene ends were 4 bases for V and 7 bases for J; bases not matched to a gene: 6. The germline gives CDR1 SGHTA, CDR2 FQGNSA. The CDR3 sequence: CASSSQGESEKLFF. CDR3 bases: TGTGCCAGCAGCTCCCAGGGGGAAAGTGAAAAACTGTTTTTT.

The chain is built from TRBV5-4 and TRBJ2-1; D may be TRBD2 (5 bases). From germline, CDR1 is SGHNT and CDR2 YYREEE (reference sequence). The V end was cut by 4 bases, the J end by 9 bases, with 11 bases between. The CDR3 totals 12 residues. Written as DNA, the CDR3 is TGTGCCAGCAGCAGCACTAGAGGTGAGCAGTTCTTC. This codes for CASSSTRGEQFF.

This sequence joins TRBV10-3 and TRBJ1-2; 7 bases line up with TRBD1. Trimming cost V 6 bases and J 8 bases; bases outside gene matches: 6. Germline lookup yields CDR1 ENHRY and CDR2 SYGVKD. The CDR3 is made up of 12 amino acids. This CDR3 reads CAISEGAWGYTF. Here the CDR3 DNA reads TGTGCCATCAGCGAGGGGGCATGGGGCTACACCTTC.

This chain uses TRBV6-6 with TRBJ2-3; D is perhaps TRBD2 (6 bases). The germline V and J ends were trimmed by 9 bases and 2 bases, with 15 bases remaining between them. CDR3 size: 14 residues. CDR1 is MNHNY and CDR2 is SVGAGI in the germline V gene (reference sequence). DNA of the CDR3: TGTGCCAGTTATCCGGCGGGGCACACAGATACGCAGTATTTT. Protein sequence: CASYPAGHTDTQYF.

V usage is TRBV18 and J usage is TRBJ2-3; TRBD2 matches at 7 bases. The CDR3 covers 18 residues. The germline V gene has CDR1 KGHSH and CDR2 LQKENI. The ends lost 4 bases at V and 0 bases at J; junction bases unmatched: 13. For the CDR3, the DNA is TGTGCCAGCTCACGACCAGGTCTAGCGGACCGTAGCACAGATACGCAGTATTTT. This sequence encodes CASSRPGLADRSTDTQYF. Based on the CDR3 plus reference TRBV18 and TRBJ2-3, the full variable domain is NAGVMQNPRHLVRRRGQEARLRCSPMKGHSHVYWYRQLPEEGLKFMVYLQKENIIDESGMPKERFSAEFPKEGPSILRIQQVVRGDSAAYFCASSRPGLADRSTDTQYFGPGTRLTVL.

The chain joins TRBV7-9 to TRBJ1-4; perhaps TRBD1 as D (6 bases). Germline CDR1 and CDR2: SEHNR and FQNEAQ (reference sequence). The CDR3 extends over 16 amino acids. V gave up 2 bases and J gave up 0 bases, with 10 bases separating them. The CDR3 spells CASSLSRGATNEKLFF. CDR3 in DNA: TGTGCCAGCAGCTTAAGCAGGGGTGCAACTAATGAAAAACTGTTTTTT.

The chain recombines TRBV27 with TRBJ1-2, with a possible D match to TRBD1 (6 bases). Trimming shortened V by 4 bases and J by 4 bases, and 7 bases separated the two germline ends. The germline gives CDR1 MNHEY, CDR2 SMNVEV (reference sequence). The length of the CDR3 is 12 residues. CDR3 loop: CASSSGAYGYTF. In nucleotides, the CDR3 is TGTGCCAGCAGTTCAGGGGCCTATGGCTACACCTTC.

This chain joins TRBV30 and TRBJ1-5; 8 bases line up with TRBD1. The junction had 2 bases not matched to a gene; V was cut back by 3 bases and J by 4 bases. The CDR3 totals 13 residues. CDR1 GTSNPN and CDR2 SVGIG come from the germline V gene (reference sequence). The DNA of the CDR3 is TGTGCCTGGAGCCGACAGGGGAATCAGCCCCAGCATTTT. Residues: CAWSRQGNQPQHF.

The rearrangement uses TRBV7-9 and TRBJ1-1; D gene uncertain. The CDR3 spans 14 residues. Germline CDR1 SEHNR, CDR2 FQNEAQ (reference sequence). Trimming removed 6 bases from V and 1 base from J, with 12 bases in between. The CDR3 DNA reads TGTGCCAGCAGATTTACGGGAGGGAACACTGAAGCTTTCTTT. It codes for CASRFTGGNTEAFF. Using reference TRBV7-9 and TRBJ1-1 for the parts outside the CDR3, the full variable domain is DTGVSQNPRHKITKRGQNVTFRCDPISEHNRLYWYRQTLGQGPEFLTYFQNEAQLEKSRLLSDRFSAERPKGSFSTLEIQRTEQGDSAMYLCASRFTGGNTEAFFGQGTRLTVV.